This TCR beta chain comes out of a study of neoadjuvant anti-PD-1 for oral cavity cancer (dated by TCRdb to about 2021). Background for the entire study: Three to four biweekly doses of nivolumab at 3 mg/kg were mostly administered to patients before curative-intent surgical resection. The parent correlative cohort had around 11 patients and a response rate of roughly 31%. Under RECIST 1.1, patients with complete response, partial response or stable disease were classed as responders, and patients with progression were classed as non-responders. For patients who did not progress, a fourth nivolumab dose was given around day 43, followed by definitive surgical resection on days 50-56. General study outcomes and caveats: Greater tumor shrinkage correlated with larger post-treatment sizes of preexisting intratumoral clones, which suggests that expansion of preexisting clones contributed to response. Only a few patients per response group were included in the TCR analyses, and larger cohorts for validation were called for by the authors. A higher pretreatment blood Treg/Th17 ratio correlated with both higher pretreatment blood TCRbeta clonality and lower post-treatment tumor TCRbeta clonality.

What the time point label conveys for this sample: after neoadjuvant nivolumab, at surgical resection. The patients had newly diagnosed stage II-IVA oral cavity squamous cell carcinoma and had not received any prior systemic or radiation treatment. The cohort was made up of patients with locally advanced, HPV-negative oral cavity squamous cell carcinoma. The samples were obtained from a longitudinal correlative study of a single-arm phase II trial testing neoadjuvant nivolumab in oral cavity squamous cell carcinoma. Subject-matched pre- and post-treatment PBMCs and tumors from three responders and three non-responders underwent genomic DNA-based TCRbeta sequencing. For tumor tissue, genomic DNA extraction relied on the Maxwell RSC DNA from Tissue kit. For survey sequencing of tumor libraries, mostly 4.8 ug of input genomic DNA was used, and two replicates were run per sample. The immunoSEQ hsTCRbeta kit was used to prepare TCRbeta libraries according to the manufacturer's instructions. An Illumina NovaSeq 6000 S4 flow cell was used to sequence the final libraries, which had first been combined to 3 nM. The study's own analysis went as follows. The immunoSEQ Analyzer handled quality control and preprocessing of the raw data. The analysis was restricted to productive rearrangements, with each unique CDR3 amino acid sequence defining a clonotype. Using the R package tcR, the researchers computed the Gini-Simpson index as their estimate of repertoire clonality. Student's t test was used to compare Gini indices, and Pearson correlation was used to assess associations with tumor size change. In TCRdb, the immuneACCESS table is reduced to in-frame sequences with V and J assigned. These tables do not hold every clone; where another copy was compared, an unresolved V gene accounts for under half, and the others remain unexplained. D and trimming come from the DNA, and the V and J calls and clone size come from that table. The sample has around 6,000 clones on record, around three fifths of them singletons. The ten biggest clones cover 7.2% of the sample.

Comment on this clone: The antigen it recognizes is unknown. No base-level quality is on record; no much larger clone is a single base apart.

The sample in question was tumor tissue, obtained after nivolumab (anti-PD-1) treatment. The TCR was taken from a person between 40 and 80 years old with oral cavity squamous cell carcinoma.

The CDR3 sequence is CASSVGTRSYEKQYF. At the DNA level, the sequence is TGTGCCAGCAGTGTCGGGACACGCTCCTACGAGAAGCAGTACTTC. The receptor chain draws on TRBV6-1 and TRBJ2-7; perhaps TRBD1 is the D gene, with 6 bases matching. According to the germline V gene, CDR1 reads MNHNS and CDR2 reads SASEGT. The trim is 4 bases for V and 8 bases for J, with a gap of 21 bases between the germline ends. The CDR3, cysteine through phenylalanine, is 15 amino acids long. Only CDR3 DNA remains: 45 bases, in frame from the first base.